Below are 32 T cell receptor beta chains sequenced from a single sample in a study of Tregs in tolerant kidney transplant recipients. Profiled with immunoSEQ multiplex PCR; TCRdb holds only in-frame clones, not every one. This sample's table has about 52,000 clones. Sample: CD4+ T cells from blood, taken before the transplant. These receptors all come from a human donor who received a combined kidney and bone marrow transplant.

Comment on this clone: The read ends 3 residues before the CDR3 terminus; that terminus is restored from the germline J gene. The V and J genes are TRBV6-2 or TRBV6-3 and TRBJ1-1, with 9 bases fitting TRBD1. The CDR3 is made up of 15 amino acids. Germline CDR1 MNHEY, CDR2 SVGEGT. Trimming at V came to 6 bases and at J to 3 bases, leaving 8 bases not matched to a gene. The sequenced CDR3 bases are TGTGCCAGCAGACACCGGGACAGGGTGTACACTGAA. It is translated as CASRHRDRVYTE. The CDR3 as a whole reads CASRHRDRVYTEAFF.

Remarks on this clone: Other nucleotide sequences in the sample specify the same CDR3. Here the CDR3 reads CASSVQGGNTEAFF. Partial CDR3 DNA: TGCGCCAGCAGCGTACAGGGTGGGAACACTGAA. The chain recombines TRBV5-1 with TRBJ1-1, with D possibly TRBD1 on 6 matching bases. Sequencing ends 3 residues short of the CDR3 end; the germline J gene provides the rest. The CDR3 sequence is 14 residues long. Trimming cost V 4 bases and J 1 base, with 11 bases left between them. The germline gives CDR1 SGHRS, CDR2 YFSETQ.

CDR3 DNA (partial): TGTGCCTGGAGTAAAACTAGCGGGAGTCTCGATGAG. Translated, it gives CAWSKTSGSLDE. The whole CDR3 reads CAWSKTSGSLDEQFF. The chain employs TRBV30 and TRBJ2-1; 11 positions match TRBD2. The read stops 3 residues short of the end of the CDR3; the missing end is completed from the germline J gene. From germline, CDR1 is GTSNPN and CDR2 SVGIG (reference sequence). The CDR3 consists of 15 residues. Unmatched junction bases numbered 8, after V lost 2 bases and J lost 8 bases.

Notes on this clone: The read ends 3 residues early relative to the CDR3; the germline J gene fills the gap. This rearrangement joins TRBV5-1 to TRBJ2-5; weak D call: TRBD2 (6 bases). Germline-derived CDR1 and CDR2 are SGHRS and YFSETQ. The CDR3 is 14 amino acids. The germline V and J ends were trimmed by 4 bases and 5 bases, with 15 bases remaining between them. CDR3 DNA, as far as it was read: TGCGCCAGCAGCGACCCGGCTAGCGTGGAGACC. It codes for CASSDPASVET. The whole CDR3 sequence reads CASSDPASVETQYF.

On this clone: The CDR3 end is not reached by the read, which stops 3 residues before it; the germline J gene fills it in. The chain uses TRBV18 and TRBJ2-3; 11 nucleotides line up with TRBD2. Germline CDR1 KGHSH, CDR2 LQKENI. J was trimmed by 2 bases and V by 3 bases; bases with no gene match: 4. The CDR3 runs to 16 residues. Incomplete CDR3 DNA: TGTGCCAGCTCACCGGGGACTAGCGGTCCCACAGATACG. This translates into CASSPGTSGPTDT. The full CDR3 is CASSPGTSGPTDTQYF. The full variable domain, its missing parts supplied by reference TRBV18 and TRBJ2-3, is NAGVMQNPRHLVRRRGQEARLRCSPMKGHSHVYWYRQLPEEGLKFMVYLQKENIIDESGMPKERFSAEFPKEGPSILRIQQVVRGDSAAYFCASSPGTSGPTDTQYFGPGTRLTVL.

Remarks on this clone: The read finishes 3 residues shy of the CDR3 end, and the germline J gene is used to complete it. The chain has TRBV2 and TRBJ1-2; D may be TRBD1 (6 bases). CDR3 length equals 15 residues. Germline values: CDR1 SNHLY, CDR2 FYNNEI. Trimming removed 6 bases from V and 2 bases from J, with 16 bases in between. The sequenced CDR3 bases are TGTGCCAGCAGCCTGTACCCACAGGGCAACTATGGC. Translation: CASSLYPQGNYG. The complete CDR3 protein is CASSLYPQGNYGYTF.

For this clone: Read data end 3 residues before the CDR3 end; the end is taken from the germline J gene. The chain employs TRBV5-1 and TRBJ1-1; 7 bases fit TRBD1. The V gene's germline CDR1 is SGHRS and CDR2 YFSETQ. The CDR3 has 14 amino acids. V gave up 0 bases and J gave up 4 bases; unmatched junction bases: 3. The CDR3 bases that were read are TGCGCCAGCAGCTTGGTTCAGGGGGGCACTGAA. Translation gives CASSLVQGGTE. The whole CDR3 sequence reads CASSLVQGGTEAFF.

Remarks on this clone: The read falls 3 residues short of the CDR3 end, and the missing part is taken from the germline J gene. The chain employs TRBV18 and TRBJ2-7; 11 nucleotides agree with TRBD1. After removal of 6 bases from V and 4 bases from J, the junction contained 11 bases not matched to a gene. Germline V lookup: CDR1 KGHSH, CDR2 LQKENI. The CDR3 sequence is 16 residues long. CDR3 in amino acids: CASSPGLGTGGYEQYF. The sequenced CDR3 bases are TGTGCCAGCTCCCCGGGACTCGGGACAGGGGGGTACGAG.

The CDR3 DNA, read in part, is TGTGCCAGCAGCTTGGAGGACAGGGTGACCGGGGAG. Its protein is CASSLEDRVTGE. The complete CDR3 sequence is CASSLEDRVTGELFF. The V and J genes are TRBV5-6 and TRBJ2-2; 8 bases align to TRBD1. The sequenced fragment ends 3 residues before the CDR3 boundary, so the rest is inferred from the germline J gene. The CDR3 sequence is 15 residues long. With V trimmed by 0 bases and J by 5 bases, 3 bases remained unmatched. Germline V CDR1 and CDR2: SGHDT, YYEEEE.

With regard to this clone: The read is 3 residues too short to cover the CDR3 end, so that end is filled in from the germline J gene. The J gene is TRBJ2-7, the V gene TRBV18; D is ambiguous. V lost 0 bases to trimming and J lost 0 bases, with 12 bases between them. The germline CDR1 and CDR2 sequences are KGHSH and LQKENI. This CDR3 is built from 16 residues. The chain's CDR3 is CASSPPFSPSSYEQYF. The part of the CDR3 DNA that was read is TGTGCCAGCTCACCACCGTTTAGCCCGAGCTCCTACGAG.

Concerning this clone itself: The CDR3 end lies 3 residues beyond the end of the read and is filled in from the germline J gene. This chain links TRBV5-5 with TRBJ2-1; tentative D call: TRBD2 (5 bases). The V gene lost 2 bases and the J gene lost 8 bases, with 11 bases spanning the gap. In germline, CDR1 is SGHKS, CDR2 YYEKEE (reference sequence). This CDR3 spans 13 amino acids. The CDR3 is CASSFAEGYEQFF. The sequenced part of the CDR3 DNA is TGTGCCAGCAGCTTCGCTGAGGGTTATGAG. Full variable domain (outside the CDR3, taken from reference TRBV5-5 and TRBJ2-1): DAGVTQSPTHLIKTRGQQVTLRCSPISGHKSVSWYQQVLGQGPQFIFQYYEKEERGRGNFPDRFSARQFPNYSSELNVNALLLGDSALYLCASSFAEGYEQFFGPGTRLTVL.

Turning to this clone: The DNA ends 3 residues before the CDR3 does, and the rest of the CDR3 is filled in from the germline J gene. The chain joins TRBV2 to TRBJ2-7; the D gene is possibly TRBD2 (5 bases). This CDR3 spans 12 amino acids. V shed 8 bases and J shed 3 bases, with 11 bases lying between them. Germline V gene lookup returns CDR1 SNHLY and CDR2 FYNNEI. This chain's CDR3 is CASGLDDYEQYF. The covered CDR3 bases are TGTGCCAGCGGACTGGATGACTACGAG.

With respect to this clone: The CDR3 end lies 3 residues beyond the end of the read and is filled in from the germline J gene. This chain joins TRBV6-1 and TRBJ2-4, with D possibly being TRBD1 (5 bases). The CDR3 has 13 residues. Germline V gene lookup returns CDR1 MNHNS and CDR2 SASEGT. Here the CDR3 reads CASSVREDTLQYF. The DNA read from the CDR3 is TGTGCCAGCAGTGTACGAGAGGACACCCTT.

Comments on this clone: The CDR3 end is not reached by the read, which stops 3 residues before it; the germline J gene fills it in. This chain connects TRBV19 to TRBJ2-1; 10 nucleotides agree with TRBD2. CDR3 length: 15 residues. The germline CDR1 and CDR2 sequences are LNHDA and SQIVND (reference sequence). The junction had 7 bases not matched to a gene; V was cut back by 5 bases and J by 6 bases. The CDR3 bases that were read are TGTGCCAGTAGTCCTAGCGGGAGAGTCTCCAATGAG. It is translated as CASSPSGRVSNE. In full, the CDR3 is CASSPSGRVSNEQFF.

As for this clone: The read stops 3 residues short of the end of the CDR3; the missing end is completed from the germline J gene. The V and J genes are TRBV5-6 and TRBJ1-5, with D perhaps TRBD1 (5 bases). Trimming cost V 4 bases and J 9 bases, with 14 bases left between them. This CDR3 comprises 13 residues. Germline V lookup: CDR1 SGHDT, CDR2 YYEEEE. The part of the CDR3 DNA that was read is TGTGCCAGCAGCCTCGGGCCCCAGGGGCCC. Translated, it gives CASSLGPQGP. In full, the CDR3 reads CASSLGPQGPQHF.

Concerning this clone itself: The read stops 3 residues short of the end of the CDR3; the missing end is completed from the germline J gene. V is TRBV20-1 and J is TRBJ1-2; 7 bases match TRBD1. Germline V gives CDR1 DFQATT, CDR2 SNEGSKA (reference sequence). The V gene end was trimmed by 6 bases and the J gene end by 0 bases; junction bases not matched to a gene: 7. The CDR3 is 14 residues long. CDR3 amino acids: CSARRGQTNYGYTF. CDR3 DNA, as far as it was read: TGCAGTGCAAGGAGGGGACAGACTAACTATGGC.

A note on this clone: The CDR3 is cut off 3 residues early in the read; its end comes from the germline J gene. The V gene is TRBV7-7, the J gene TRBJ1-5, with 8 bases fitting TRBD1. Germline CDR1 is SSHAT and CDR2 is FNYEAQ (reference sequence). The CDR3 sequence is 18 residues long. V was clipped by 4 bases and J by 9 bases; unmatched bases: 20. The CDR3 DNA, read in part, is TGTGCCAGCAGCTGGAATCCTGGGACAGGACGTGTGGAAAGGCCC. Protein: CASSWNPGTGRVERP. The entire CDR3 sequence reads CASSWNPGTGRVERPQHF.

As to this clone: The read halts 3 residues ahead of the CDR3 end, with the missing end drawn from the germline J gene. The V gene is TRBV7-9, the J gene TRBJ2-1; tentatively, D is TRBD2 (6 bases). Trimming took 1 base from V and 7 from J, leaving 11 bases between them. The length of the CDR3 is 14 residues. Germline V gene data show CDR1 as SEHNR and CDR2 as FQNEAQ (reference sequence). The DNA read from the CDR3 is TGTGCCAGCAGCTTAGGAGTAGGAGGGAATGAG. Translated, it gives CASSLGVGGNE. The entire CDR3 sequence reads CASSLGVGGNEQFF.

A note on this clone: The read stops 3 residues short of the end of the CDR3; the missing end is completed from the germline J gene. J is TRBJ1-1 and V is TRBV7-9; D ambiguous. This CDR3 region has 12 residues. V dropped 6 bases and J dropped 0 bases, with 5 bases sitting between them. Germline values: CDR1 SEHNR, CDR2 FQNEAQ (reference sequence). The covered CDR3 bases are TGTGCCAGCAGTCACATGAACACTGAA. It encodes CASSHMNTE. The whole CDR3 sequence is CASSHMNTEAFF.

The CDR3 DNA, read in part, is TGTGCCAGTAGTCCCACCGTGAAGCTCAGCACAGATACG. Translated: CASSPTVKLSTDT. The full CDR3 is CASSPTVKLSTDTQYF. This chain uses TRBV19 with TRBJ2-3; D call uncertain. The CDR3 goes on 3 residues after the read ends, and that part is filled in from the germline J gene. Germline values: CDR1 LNHDA, CDR2 SQIVND (reference sequence). There are 16 residues in the CDR3. Trimming stripped 5 bases from V and 0 bases from J, with 15 bases between.

A note on this clone: The DNA ends 3 residues before the CDR3 does, and the rest of the CDR3 is filled in from the germline J gene. The genes are TRBV5-1 and TRBJ1-5; D is undetermined. With 5 bases removed from V and 0 bases from J, the gap between germline ends came to 9 bases. The CDR3 spans 14 residues. The V gene's germline CDR1 is SGHRS and CDR2 YFSETQ. Partial CDR3 DNA: TGCGCCAGCAGTCCCACAGCTAGCAATCAGCCC. Amino acid sequence: CASSPTASNQP. The whole CDR3 protein reads CASSPTASNQPQHF.

In the case of this clone: The read ends 3 residues shy of where the CDR3 ends; the end is completed using the germline J gene. The chain uses TRBV19 and TRBJ1-2; D not certain. This CDR3 region has 13 residues. CDR1 and CDR2 (germline): LNHDA, SQIVND (reference sequence). V shed 4 bases and J shed 2 bases, with 8 bases lying between them. The CDR3 here is CASSSLPNYGYTF. Partial CDR3 DNA: TGTGCCAGTAGTAGCCTACCAAACTATGGC.

Remarks on this clone: Read data end 3 residues before the CDR3 end; the end is taken from the germline J gene. V gene TRBV7-6 combines with J gene TRBJ1-1; the D gene is possibly TRBD1 (6 bases). Germline V CDR1 and CDR2: SGHVS, FNYEAQ. The CDR3 sequence is 14 residues long. Trimming removed 6 bases at V and 1 base at J, with 12 bases between. The part of the CDR3 DNA that was read is TGTGCCAGCAGTCCGGGACACCGGAACACTGAA. It translates to CASSPGHRNTE. The CDR3, in full, reads CASSPGHRNTEAFF. The variable domain in full, with the rest retrieved from reference TRBV7-6 and TRBJ1-1, is GAGVSQSPRYKVTKRGQDVALRCDPISGHVSLYWYRQALGQGPEFLTYFNYEAQQDKSGLPNDRFSAERPEGSISTLTIQRTEQRDSAMYRCASSPGHRNTEAFFGQGTRLTVV.

Turning to this clone: The read halts 3 residues ahead of the CDR3 end, with the missing end drawn from the germline J gene. The V and J genes are TRBV6-2 or TRBV6-3 and TRBJ1-2; weak D call: TRBD1 (6 bases). There are 13 residues in the CDR3. Trimming took 6 bases from V and 5 from J, leaving 13 bases between them. From germline, CDR1 is MNHEY and CDR2 SVGEGT. CDR3 amino acids: CASSRDTLYGYTF. CDR3 DNA (partial): TGTGCCAGCAGCCGGGACACCTTATATGGC.

CDR3 DNA (partial): TGTGCCAGCAGCTTAGCGCCGAGACAGGCCACAGATACG. Its translation is CASSLAPRQATDT. The full-length CDR3 reads as CASSLAPRQATDTQYF. The gene calls are TRBV7-2 and TRBJ2-3; D perhaps matches TRBD1 (6 bases). The read is 3 residues too short to cover the CDR3 end, so that end is filled in from the germline J gene. This CDR3 has 16 residues. Germline-derived CDR1 and CDR2 are SGHTA and FQGNSA. The V and J ends lost 0 bases and 2 bases respectively, with 12 bases between them.

Concerning this clone itself: From the germline J gene comes the end of the CDR3, since the read stops 3 residues before it. The V call is TRBV7-9, the J call TRBJ2-1; 7 nucleotides align to TRBD2. The CDR3 loop spans 15 amino acids. The V gene's germline CDR1 is SEHNR and CDR2 FQNEAQ (reference sequence). V lost 7 bases, J lost 3 bases, and 9 bases stayed unmatched. The CDR3 sequence is CASTFPGLNYNEQFF. CDR3 DNA (partial): TGTGCCAGCACCTTCCCGGGACTAAACTACAATGAG.

For this clone: Read data end 3 residues before the CDR3 end; the end is taken from the germline J gene. The chain carries TRBV6-1 and TRBJ1-2, with D unclear. This CDR3 is built from 14 residues. Germline CDR1 is MNHNS and CDR2 is SASEGT. This chain's CDR3 is CASSEAGRVRGYTF. The sequenced part of the CDR3 DNA is TGTGCCAGCAGTGAAGCAGGCCGGGTGAGGGGC.

As for this clone: The read falls 3 residues short of the CDR3 end, and the missing part is taken from the germline J gene. This chain connects TRBV30 to TRBJ2-5; TRBD2 might be the D (6 bases). The CDR3 consists of 11 residues. V was shortened by 2 bases and J by 5 bases, with 6 bases between the two germline ends. The germline CDR1 and CDR2 sequences are GTSNPN and SVGIG (reference sequence). CDR3 bases read: TGTGCCTGGAGTCTAGCGGAGACC. This gives the protein CAWSLAET. The whole CDR3 protein reads CAWSLAETQYF.

Comments on this clone: The sequence runs out 3 residues before the end of the CDR3; the remainder is reconstructed from the germline J gene. The rearrangement joins TRBV18 to TRBJ2-2, with TRBD2 matching 9 bases. The ends lost 3 bases at V and 4 bases at J; junction bases unmatched: 6. There are 16 residues in the CDR3. Germline values: CDR1 KGHSH, CDR2 LQKENI. The CDR3 spells CASSPAGGPSTGELFF. Incomplete CDR3 DNA: TGTGCCAGCTCACCGGCGGGGGGGCCTAGCACCGGGGAG.

Note on this clone: The read terminates 3 residues before the CDR3 end, so the remaining end is supplied by the germline J gene. The J gene is TRBJ2-3, the V gene TRBV18, with D possibly matching TRBD1 (6 bases). The germline V and J ends were trimmed by 6 bases and 3 bases, with 10 bases remaining between them. Germline CDR1 KGHSH, CDR2 LQKENI. This CDR3 is 13 amino acids long. CDR3 sequence: CASSGQNTDTQYF. The DNA read from the CDR3 is TGTGCCAGCTCTGGACAGAATACAGATACG.

Comments on this clone: From the germline J gene comes the end of the CDR3, since the read stops 3 residues before it. The chain links TRBV7-9 to TRBJ2-5; D tentatively reads TRBD1 or TRBD2 (5 bases each). The CDR3 covers 14 residues. Trimming took off 1 base at V and 7 bases at J, with 13 bases between the two ends. Germline V gene sequence: CDR1 SEHNR, CDR2 FQNEAQ (reference sequence). CDR3 protein: CASSLVEGYSTQYF. The sequenced CDR3 bases are TGTGCCAGCAGCTTAGTCGAGGGGTACTCGACC.

A word on this clone: The read ends 3 residues before the CDR3 terminus; that terminus is restored from the germline J gene. The chain couples TRBV7-8 to TRBJ2-5; TRBD2 might be the D (6 bases). Between the trimmed V and J ends, which lost 1 base and 4 bases, there was a span of 16 bases. Germline V gives CDR1 SGHVS, CDR2 FQNEAQ. This CDR3 has 16 residues. This CDR3 is CASSLVGELARETQYF. The sequenced part of the CDR3 DNA is TGTGCCAGCAGCTTAGTGGGTGAGCTAGCGAGAGAGACC.